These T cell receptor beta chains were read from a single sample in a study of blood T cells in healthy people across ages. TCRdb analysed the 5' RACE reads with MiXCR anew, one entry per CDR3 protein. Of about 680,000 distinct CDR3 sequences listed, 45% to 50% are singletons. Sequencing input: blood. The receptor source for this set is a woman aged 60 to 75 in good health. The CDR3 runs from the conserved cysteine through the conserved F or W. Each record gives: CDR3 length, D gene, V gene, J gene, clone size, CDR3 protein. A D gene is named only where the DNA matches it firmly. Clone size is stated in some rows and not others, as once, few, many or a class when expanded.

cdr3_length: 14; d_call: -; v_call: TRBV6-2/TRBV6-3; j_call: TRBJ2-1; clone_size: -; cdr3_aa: CASSPRAAYNEQFF
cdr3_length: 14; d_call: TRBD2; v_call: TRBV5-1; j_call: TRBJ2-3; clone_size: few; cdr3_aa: CASRLAGTTDTQYF
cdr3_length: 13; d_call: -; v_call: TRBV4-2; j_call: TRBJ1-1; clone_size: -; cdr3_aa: CASSQAHNTEAFF
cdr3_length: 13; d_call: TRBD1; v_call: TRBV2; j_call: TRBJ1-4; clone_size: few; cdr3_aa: CASITGENEKLFF
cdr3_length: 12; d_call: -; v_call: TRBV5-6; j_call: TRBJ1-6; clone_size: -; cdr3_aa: CASSFEYSPLHF
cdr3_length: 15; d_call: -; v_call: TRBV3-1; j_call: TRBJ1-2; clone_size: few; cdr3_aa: CASSQGWGHDYGYTF
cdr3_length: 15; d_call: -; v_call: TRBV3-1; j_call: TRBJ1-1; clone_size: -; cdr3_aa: CASSQAGGWVTEAFF
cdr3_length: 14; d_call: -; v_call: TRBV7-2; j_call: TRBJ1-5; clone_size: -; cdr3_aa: CASSSYTGEQPQHF
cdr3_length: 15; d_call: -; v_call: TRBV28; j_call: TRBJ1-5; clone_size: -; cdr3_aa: CASSLGGRNNQPQHF
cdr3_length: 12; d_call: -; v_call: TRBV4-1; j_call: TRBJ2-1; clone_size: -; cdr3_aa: CASSRPRESQFF
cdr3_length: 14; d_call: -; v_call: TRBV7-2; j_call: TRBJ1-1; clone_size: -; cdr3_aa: CASSIGPMNTEAFF
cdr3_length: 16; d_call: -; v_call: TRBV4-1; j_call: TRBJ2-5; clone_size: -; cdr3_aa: CASSWDTQTFQETQYF
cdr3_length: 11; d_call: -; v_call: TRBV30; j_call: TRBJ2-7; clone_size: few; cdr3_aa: CAWTLSYEQYF
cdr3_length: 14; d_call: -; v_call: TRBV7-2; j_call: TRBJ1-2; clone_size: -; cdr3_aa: CASSVGGSLYGYTF
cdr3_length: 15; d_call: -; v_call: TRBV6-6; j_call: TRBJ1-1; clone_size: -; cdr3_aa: CASSPAGVGNTEAFF
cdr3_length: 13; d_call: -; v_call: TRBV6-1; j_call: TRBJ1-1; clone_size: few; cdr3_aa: CASNRGVGTEAFF
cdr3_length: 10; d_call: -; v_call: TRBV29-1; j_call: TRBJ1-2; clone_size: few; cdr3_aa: CSVVSYGYTF
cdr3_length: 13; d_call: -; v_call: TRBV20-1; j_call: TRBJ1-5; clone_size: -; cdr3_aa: CSARKGSGQPQHF
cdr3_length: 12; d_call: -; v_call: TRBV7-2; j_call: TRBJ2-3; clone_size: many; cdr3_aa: CASSPRRDTQYF
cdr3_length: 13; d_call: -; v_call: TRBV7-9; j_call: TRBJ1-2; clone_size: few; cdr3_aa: CASSTQADYGYTF
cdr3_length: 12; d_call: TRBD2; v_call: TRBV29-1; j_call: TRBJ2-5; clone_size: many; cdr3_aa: CSVAALAGTQYF
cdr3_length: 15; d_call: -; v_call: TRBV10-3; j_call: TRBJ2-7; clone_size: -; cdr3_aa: CATSDPTTVPYEQYF
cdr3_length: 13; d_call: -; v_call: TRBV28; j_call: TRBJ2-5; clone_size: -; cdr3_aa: CASGTGQQETQYF
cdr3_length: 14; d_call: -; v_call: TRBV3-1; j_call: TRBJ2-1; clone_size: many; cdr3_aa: CASGPRRSYNEQFF
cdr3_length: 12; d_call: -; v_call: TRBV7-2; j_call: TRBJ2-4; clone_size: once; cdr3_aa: CASSGIREAQYF
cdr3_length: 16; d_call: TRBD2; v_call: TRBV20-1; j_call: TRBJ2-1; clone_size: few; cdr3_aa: CSAPRAGTSGYNEQFF
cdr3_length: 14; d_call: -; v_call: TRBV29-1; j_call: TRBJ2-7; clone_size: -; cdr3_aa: CSVVPGLQTYEQYF
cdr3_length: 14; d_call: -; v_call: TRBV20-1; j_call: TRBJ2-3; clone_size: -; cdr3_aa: CSAFTLSPGDTQYF
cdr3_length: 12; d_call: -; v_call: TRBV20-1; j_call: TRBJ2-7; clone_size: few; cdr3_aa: CSARAPTYEQYF
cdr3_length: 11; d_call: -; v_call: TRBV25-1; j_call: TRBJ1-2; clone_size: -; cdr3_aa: CATNENYGYTF
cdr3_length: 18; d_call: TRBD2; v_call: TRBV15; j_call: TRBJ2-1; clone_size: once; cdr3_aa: CATSRDRSSGTAYNEQFF
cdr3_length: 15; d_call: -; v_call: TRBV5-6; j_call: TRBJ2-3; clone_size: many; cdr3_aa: CASSLGGISTDTQYF
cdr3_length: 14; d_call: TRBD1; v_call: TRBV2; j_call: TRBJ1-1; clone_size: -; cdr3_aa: CASSGTGGRTEAFF
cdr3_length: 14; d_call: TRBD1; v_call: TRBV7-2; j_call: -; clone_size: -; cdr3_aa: CASSQGQGVKTQYF
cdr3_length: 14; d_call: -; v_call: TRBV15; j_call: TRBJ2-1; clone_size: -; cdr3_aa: CATRGAAAANEQFF
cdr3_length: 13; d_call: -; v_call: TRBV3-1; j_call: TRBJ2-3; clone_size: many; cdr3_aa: CASSQFLADTQYF
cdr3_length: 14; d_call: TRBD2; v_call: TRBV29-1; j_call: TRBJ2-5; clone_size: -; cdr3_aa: CSVDGGRGKWEQYF
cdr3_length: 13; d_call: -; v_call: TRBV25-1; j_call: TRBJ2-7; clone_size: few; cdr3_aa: CASTGHGRAEQYF
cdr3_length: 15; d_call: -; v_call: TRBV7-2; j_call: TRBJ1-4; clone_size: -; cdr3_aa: CASSLAAVPNEKLFF
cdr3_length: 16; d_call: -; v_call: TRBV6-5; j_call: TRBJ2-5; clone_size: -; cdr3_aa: CASSPLRQDAYNEQYF
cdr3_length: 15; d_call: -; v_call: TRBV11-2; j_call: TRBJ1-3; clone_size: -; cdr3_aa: CASSSAYRGRNTIYF
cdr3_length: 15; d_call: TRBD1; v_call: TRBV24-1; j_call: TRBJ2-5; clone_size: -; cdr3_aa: CATSDLSRQGETQYF
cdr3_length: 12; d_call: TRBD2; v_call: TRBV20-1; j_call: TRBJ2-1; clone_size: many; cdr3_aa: CSISGPNNEQFF
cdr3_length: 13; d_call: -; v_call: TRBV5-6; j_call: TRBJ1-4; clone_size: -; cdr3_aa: CASSLVGGAELFF
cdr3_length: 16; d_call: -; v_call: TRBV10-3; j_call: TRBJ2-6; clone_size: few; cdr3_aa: CAISDPMGSGANVLTF
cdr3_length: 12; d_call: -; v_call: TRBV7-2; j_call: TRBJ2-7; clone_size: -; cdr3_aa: CASSSTVLEQYF
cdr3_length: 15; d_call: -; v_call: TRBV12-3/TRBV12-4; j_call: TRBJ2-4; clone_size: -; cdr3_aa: CASSPSIGAKNIQYF
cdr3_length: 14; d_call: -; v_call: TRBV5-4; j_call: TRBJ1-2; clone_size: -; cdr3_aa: CAVHSGTASYGYTF
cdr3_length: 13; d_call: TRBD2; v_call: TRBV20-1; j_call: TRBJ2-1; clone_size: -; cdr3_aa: CSAASGEYNEQFF
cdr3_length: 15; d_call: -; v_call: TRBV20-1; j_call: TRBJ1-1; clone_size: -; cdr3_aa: CSASGTLRGNTEAFF
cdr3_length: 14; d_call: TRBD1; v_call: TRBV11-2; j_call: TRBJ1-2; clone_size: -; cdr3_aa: CASSPRGGRNGYTF
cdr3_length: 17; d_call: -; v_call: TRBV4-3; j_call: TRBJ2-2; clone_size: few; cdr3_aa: CASSQDPVRTTPGELFF
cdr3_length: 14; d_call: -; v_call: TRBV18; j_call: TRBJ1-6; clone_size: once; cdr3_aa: CASSRAGDNSPLHF